The rows below give T cell receptor beta chains drawn from one sample of a study of blood T cells in healthy people across ages. TCRdb independently ran MiXCR on the 5' RACE reads; one entry per CDR3 protein. Counted here are hundreds of thousands of distinct CDR3 sequences, roughly 31% occurring once; the ten biggest clones make up around 14%. Sequencing was carried out using blood. The source is a woman at least 80 years old in good health. The CDR3 runs from the conserved cysteine through the conserved F or W. The order of the fields is D gene, V gene, J gene, clone size, CDR3 protein, CDR3 DNA. The D gene is left open where the match is weak. A clone size is listed for some rows: how often the clone was seen (once, few, many), or a class if it is expanded.

TRBD2	TRBV5-1	TRBJ2-7	many	CASSSSGLAGVRNEQYF	TGCGCCAGCAGCTCCTCGGGACTAGCGGGGGTAAGGAACGAGCAGTACTTC
TRBD1	TRBV7-2	TRBJ2-4	many	CASSSGGTGENIQYF	TGTGCCAGCAGCTCTGGTGGGACAGGGGAAAACATTCAGTACTTC
.	TRBV29-1	TRBJ1-2	many	CSVETSGSGGYTF	TGCAGCGTTGAAACCTCAGGGTCGGGAGGCTACACCTTC
TRBD1	TRBV27	TRBJ2-1	many	CASRIVRTGAYNEQFF	TGTGCCAGCAGGATAGTGCGGACAGGGGCATACAATGAGCAGTTCTTC
.	TRBV20-1	TRBJ1-1	many	CSAQRPGEGVVAFF	TGCAGTGCCCAGCGTCCAGGGGAGGGTGTCGTAGCTTTCTTT
.	TRBV20-1	TRBJ2-3	many	CSAPRQGTDTQYF	TGCAGTGCTCCTAGACAGGGCACAGATACGCAGTATTTT
.	TRBV10-3	TRBJ2-5	many	CAIRTTETQYF	TGTGCCATCAGGACTACAGAGACCCAGTACTTC
.	TRBV20-1	TRBJ1-1	few	CSAREPRTITEAFF	TGCAGTGCTAGAGAACCCAGGACGATAACTGAAGCTTTCTTT
.	TRBV7-9	TRBJ2-5	many	CASSLDEGPGGETQYF	TGTGCCAGCAGCTTAGACGAGGGCCCTGGCGGAGAGACCCAGTACTTC
.	TRBV4-2	TRBJ1-2	many	CASSQEGGNRNYGYTF	TGTGCCAGCAGCCAAGAGGGAGGGAACAGAAACTATGGCTACACCTTC
.	TRBV9	TRBJ1-2	few	CASSVGISGAGYYGYTF	TGTGCCAGCAGCGTAGGAATTTCTGGGGCAGGGTACTATGGCTACACCTTC
TRBD2	TRBV7-9	TRBJ2-5	many	CASSRSGGATETQYF	TGTGCCAGCAGCCGTAGCGGGGGGGCGACCGAGACCCAGTACTTC
.	TRBV30	TRBJ1-1	.	CAWSWGRGWTEAFF	TGTGCCTGGAGTTGGGGAAGGGGCTGGACTGAAGCTTTCTTT
.	TRBV6-6	TRBJ1-1	many	CASSYSGGQNTEAFF	TGTGCCAGCAGTTACTCAGGGGGACAAAACACTGAAGCTTTCTTT
TRBD2	TRBV20-1	TRBJ2-1	many	CSAGTSGYEQFF	TGCAGTGCGGGGACTAGCGGCTACGAGCAGTTCTTC
.	TRBV12-3/TRBV12-4	TRBJ2-3	many	CASSLTKDTQYF	TGTGCCAGCAGTCTGACTAAAGATACGCAGTATTTT
.	TRBV12-3/TRBV12-4	TRBJ2-3	many	CASSPTGNAQYF	TGTGCCAGCAGTCCTACAGGGAATGCGCAGTATTTT
TRBD1	TRBV7-9	TRBJ2-7	.	CASSSFWPLWTGGIYEQYF	TGTGCCAGCAGCTCTTTCTGGCCCCTGTGGACAGGGGGCATATACGAGCAGTACTTC
TRBD2	TRBV20-1	TRBJ2-3	many	CSASLASGGASSTDTQYF	TGCAGTGCTAGCCTCGCTAGCGGGGGGGCCAGTAGCACAGATACGCAGTATTTT
.	TRBV6-1	TRBJ1-2	many	CASSALRQGDYGYTF	TGTGCCAGCAGCGCTCTGAGGCAGGGCGACTATGGCTACACCTTC
.	TRBV20-1	TRBJ1-2	many	CSAPPAGRGYTF	TGCAGTGCTCCCCCGGCAGGGCGCGGCTACACCTTC
.	TRBV7-9	TRBJ2-1	few	CASSLLGGGQDEQFF	TGTGCCAGCAGCCTTTTAGGGGGGGGGCAGGATGAGCAGTTCTTC
TRBD2	TRBV20-1	TRBJ2-5	.	CSARDGRGGTQETQYF	TGCAGTGCTAGAGATGGCCGCGGGGGGACCCAAGAGACCCAGTACTTC
.	TRBV7-9	TRBJ2-5	few	CASSPARVEVETQYF	TGTGCCAGCAGCCCCGCCAGGGTGGAAGTGGAGACCCAGTACTTC
.	TRBV12-5	TRBJ2-7	many	CARGGYEQYF	TGTGCTAGAGGGGGCTACGAGCAGTACTTC
TRBD1	TRBV7-3	TRBJ2-5	many	CASSLGDRALQETQYF	TGTGCCAGCAGCTTAGGGGACAGGGCCCTCCAAGAGACCCAGTACTTC
.	TRBV4-2	TRBJ1-1	.	CASSQEGEFTEAFF	TGTGCCAGCAGCCAAGAGGGGGAGTTCACTGAAGCTTTCTTT
TRBD1	TRBV28	TRBJ2-7	few	CASSSGATGGFNEQYF	TGTGCCAGCAGTTCCGGTGCTACAGGGGGCTTCAATGAGCAGTACTTC
TRBD1	TRBV20-1	TRBJ1-1	.	CSARVDLQGDTEAFF	TGCAGTGCTAGAGTCGATTTACAGGGGGACACTGAAGCTTTCTTT
TRBD1	TRBV12-3/TRBV12-4	TRBJ2-3	.	CASSALGQGSADMQYF	TGTGCCAGCAGCGCTTTGGGACAGGGGAGCGCAGATATGCAGTATTTT
.	TRBV6-1	TRBJ1-2	few	CASNQGGEGYTF	TGTGCCAGCAACCAGGGAGGCGAGGGCTACACCTTC
.	TRBV11-2	TRBJ2-1	many	CASSSSDNEQFF	TGTGCCAGCAGCTCCTCGGACAATGAGCAGTTCTTC
.	TRBV3-1	TRBJ2-5	.	CASSRSRAGSAETQYF	TGTGCCAGCAGCCGATCCCGGGCCGGGAGCGCGGAGACCCAGTACTTC
.	TRBV20-1	TRBJ2-7	many	CSANGGTNEQYF	TGCAGTGCTAACGGGGGAACTAACGAGCAGTACTTC